The clone carrying this T cell receptor (beta chain) appeared many times. What it binds is unknown. These data belong to a study of response to subunit inactivated influenza vaccine. General study findings and limits: Authors suggested each seasonal flu vaccination may recruit only limited numbers of new T cells.

CDR1 and CDR2 (germline): SGDLS, YYNGEE. The CDR3 has 17 residues. V lost 4 bases to trimming and J lost 2 bases; unmatched junction nucleotides: 11. TCRdb processed the RT-PCR reads anew with MiXCR; each CDR3 protein has one entry. The sample holds more than 200,000 distinct CDR3 sequences, 12% seen once. This sequence joins TRBV9 and TRBJ2-3; 9 nucleotides line up with TRBD2. This receptor was identified in a man aged 45-65 years who received an inactivated influenza vaccine. Here the sequenced sample was non-naive T cells sorted from PBMCs, taken 14 to 15 days before vaccination. CDR3 nucleotides: TGTGCCAGCAGCCTAACCGCGGCTAGCGGGAACACAGATACGCAGTATTTT. Its translation is CASSLTAASGNTDTQYF.